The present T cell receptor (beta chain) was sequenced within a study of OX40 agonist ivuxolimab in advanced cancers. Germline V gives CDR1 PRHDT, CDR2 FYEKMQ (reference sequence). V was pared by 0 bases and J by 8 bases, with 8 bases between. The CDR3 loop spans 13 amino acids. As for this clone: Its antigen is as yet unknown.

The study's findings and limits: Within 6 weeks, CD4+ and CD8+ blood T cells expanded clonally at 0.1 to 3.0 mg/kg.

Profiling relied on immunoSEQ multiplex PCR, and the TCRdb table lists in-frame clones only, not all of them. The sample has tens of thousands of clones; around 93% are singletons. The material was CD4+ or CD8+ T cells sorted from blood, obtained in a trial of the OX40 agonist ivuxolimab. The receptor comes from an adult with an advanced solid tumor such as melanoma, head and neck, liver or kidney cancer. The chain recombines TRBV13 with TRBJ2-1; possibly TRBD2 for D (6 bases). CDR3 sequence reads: CASSLGGGYEQFF. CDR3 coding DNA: TGTGCCAGCAGCTTAGGCGGAGGGTATGAGCAGTTCTTC.